The TCR beta chain under discussion was sequenced for a study of blood T cell repertoires in COVID-19. Profiling relied on immunoSEQ multiplex PCR, and the TCRdb table lists in-frame clones only, not all of them. The sample has some 380,000 clones, roughly 87% seen once. Germline assignment: CDR1 MGHRA and CDR2 YSYEKL. CDR3 length equals 17 residues. The junction had 10 bases not matched to a gene; V was cut back by 4 bases and J by 2 bases. The origin of this receptor is a woman between 35 and 50 years old with acute COVID-19. The source material was PBMCs or T cells enriched from blood (not recorded which). The genes are TRBV4-1 and TRBJ2-3; the match to TRBD2 covers 9 bases. For the CDR3, the DNA is TGCGCCAGCAGCCCATCACCAGCGGGGGGCCCCACAGATACGCAGTATTTT. This translates into CASSPSPAGGPTDTQYF.